This is a list of T cell receptor beta chains from one sample in a study of T cells in Graves' hyperthyroidism and ophthalmopathy. TCRdb processed the multiplex PCR reads anew with MiXCR; each CDR3 protein has one entry. The data show about 560,000 distinct CDR3 sequences, with about 15% seen just once and approximately 13% held by the top ten. Source material: blood. All receptors come from a woman in her 40s with Graves' hyperthyroidism. CDR3s include the opening cysteine and the closing phenylalanine or tryptophan. Fields, in order: CDR3 protein, CDR3 DNA, clone size, J gene, D gene, V gene. A D gene is named only where the DNA matches it firmly. Clone size is stated in some rows and not others, as once, few, many or a class when expanded.

CASSRRGYEQYF	TGTGCCAGCAGCCGCAGGGGGTACGAGCAGTACTTC	many	TRBJ2-7	TRBD1	TRBV28
CSARTSGRAETQYF	TGCAGTGCAAGGACTAGCGGGAGGGCTGAGACCCAGTACTTC	NA	TRBJ2-5	TRBD2	TRBV20-1
CASSQGGHEQYF	TGTGCCAGCAGCCAAGGCGGACACGAGCAGTACTTC	many	TRBJ2-7	NA	TRBV3-1
CASSPAGPAKNIQYF	TGTGCCAGCAGTCCAGCGGGGCCAGCCAAAAACATTCAGTACTTC	NA	TRBJ2-4	TRBD2	TRBV6-2/TRBV6-3
CASSETGLAGRVNEQFF	TGCGCCAGCTCGGAGACGGGACTAGCGGGAAGAGTCAATGAGCAGTTCTTC	NA	TRBJ2-1	TRBD2	TRBV5-1
CSAALAGRPQETQYF	TGCAGTGCTGCTCTAGCGGGACGACCCCAAGAGACCCAGTACTTC	NA	TRBJ2-5	TRBD2	TRBV20-1
CASSYLAGADTQYF	TGTGCCAGCAGTTACCTAGCGGGAGCAGATACGCAGTATTTT	many	TRBJ2-3	TRBD2	TRBV6-5
CASRPTGGEGNTIYF	TGTGCCAGCAGACCAACAGGGGGCGAAGGAAACACCATATATTTT	few	TRBJ1-3	TRBD1	TRBV27
CASRGREDRVLDEQFF	TGTGCCAGCAGAGGGAGGGAGGACAGGGTCCTCGATGAGCAGTTCTTC	few	TRBJ2-1	NA	TRBV16
CASSAQAARGYTF	TGTGCCAGCAGTGCGCAGGCCGCGCGAGGCTACACCTTC	many	TRBJ1-2	NA	TRBV2
CASSSGTATSYEQYF	TGCGCCAGCAGCTCCGGGACAGCGACCTCCTACGAGCAGTACTTC	many	TRBJ2-7	TRBD1	TRBV5-1
CASSDGNREPQHF	TGTGCCAGCAGTGACGGAAATAGGGAGCCCCAGCATTTT	few	TRBJ1-5	NA	TRBV6-1